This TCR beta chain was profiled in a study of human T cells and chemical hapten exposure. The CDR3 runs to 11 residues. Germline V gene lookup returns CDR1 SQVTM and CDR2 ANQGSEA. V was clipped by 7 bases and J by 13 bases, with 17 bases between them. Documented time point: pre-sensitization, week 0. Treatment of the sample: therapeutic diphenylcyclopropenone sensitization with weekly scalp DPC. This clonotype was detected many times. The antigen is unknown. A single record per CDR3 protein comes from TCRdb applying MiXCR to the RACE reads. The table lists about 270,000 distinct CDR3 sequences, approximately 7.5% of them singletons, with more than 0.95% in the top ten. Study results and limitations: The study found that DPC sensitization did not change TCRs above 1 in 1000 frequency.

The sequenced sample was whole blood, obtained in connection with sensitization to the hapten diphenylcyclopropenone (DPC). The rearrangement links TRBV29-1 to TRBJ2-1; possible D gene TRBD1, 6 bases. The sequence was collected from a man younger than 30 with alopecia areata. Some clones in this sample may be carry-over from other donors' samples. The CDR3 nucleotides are TGCAGCGCCGAGGGTATGGACAGACAGTTCTTC. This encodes CSAEGMDRQFF.